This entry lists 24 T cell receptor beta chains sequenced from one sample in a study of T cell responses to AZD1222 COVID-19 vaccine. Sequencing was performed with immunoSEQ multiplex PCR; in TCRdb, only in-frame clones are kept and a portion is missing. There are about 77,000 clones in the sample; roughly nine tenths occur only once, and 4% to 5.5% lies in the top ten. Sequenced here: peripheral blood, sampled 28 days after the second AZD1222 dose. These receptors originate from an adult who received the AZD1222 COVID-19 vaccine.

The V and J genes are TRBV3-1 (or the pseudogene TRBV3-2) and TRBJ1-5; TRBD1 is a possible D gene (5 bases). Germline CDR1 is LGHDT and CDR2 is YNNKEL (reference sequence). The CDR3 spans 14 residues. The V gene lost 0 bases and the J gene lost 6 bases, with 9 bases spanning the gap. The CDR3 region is CASSQDRVSQPQHF. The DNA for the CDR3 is TGTGCCAGCAGCCAAGACAGGGTTAGTCAGCCCCAGCATTTT.

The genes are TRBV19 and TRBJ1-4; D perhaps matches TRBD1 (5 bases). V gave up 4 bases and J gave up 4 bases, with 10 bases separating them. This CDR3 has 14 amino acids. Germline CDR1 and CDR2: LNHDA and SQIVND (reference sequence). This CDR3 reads CASSTQDINEKLFF. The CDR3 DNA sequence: TGTGCCAGTAGTACACAGGATATTAATGAAAAACTGTTTTTT.

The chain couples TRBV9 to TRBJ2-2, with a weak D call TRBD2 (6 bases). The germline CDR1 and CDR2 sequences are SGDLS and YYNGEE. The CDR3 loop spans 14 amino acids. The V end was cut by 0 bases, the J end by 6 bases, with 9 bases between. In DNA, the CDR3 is TGTGCCAGCAGCGTAGGCCTAGCGCCCGGGGAGCTGTTTTTT. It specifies CASSVGLAPGELFF.

The CDR3 DNA is TGTGCCAGCAGTTTTCATCGGGGCCTCTATGGCTACACCTTC. It codes for CASSFHRGLYGYTF. V and J are TRBV27 and TRBJ1-2, with D perhaps matching TRBD1 (5 bases). The germline V gene encodes CDR1 MNHEY and CDR2 SMNVEV (reference sequence). V was clipped by 3 bases and J by 4 bases, with 12 bases between them. This CDR3 has 14 residues.

CDR3 in amino acids: CASSENSGTDEKLFF. The CDR3 nucleotides read TGCGCCAGCAGTGAAAACTCCGGGACGGATGAAAAACTGTTTTTT. The chain recombines TRBV5-1 with TRBJ1-4; tentative D call: TRBD1 (5 bases). Germline V gives CDR1 SGHRS, CDR2 YFSETQ. The V and J ends lost 5 bases and 6 bases respectively, with 17 bases between them. CDR3 length equals 15 residues.

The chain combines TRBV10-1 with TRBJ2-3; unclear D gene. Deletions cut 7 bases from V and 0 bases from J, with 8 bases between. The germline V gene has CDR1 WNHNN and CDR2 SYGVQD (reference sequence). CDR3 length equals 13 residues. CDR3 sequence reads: CASMASSTDTQYF. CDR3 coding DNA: TGCGCCAGCATGGCCTCTAGCACAGATACGCAGTATTTT.

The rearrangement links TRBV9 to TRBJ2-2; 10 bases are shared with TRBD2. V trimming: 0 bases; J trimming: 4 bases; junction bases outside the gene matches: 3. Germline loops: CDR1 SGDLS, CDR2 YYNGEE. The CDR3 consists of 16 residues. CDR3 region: CASSVVLAGVTGELFF. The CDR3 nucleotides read TGTGCCAGCAGCGTAGTTCTAGCGGGAGTCACCGGGGAGCTGTTTTTT.

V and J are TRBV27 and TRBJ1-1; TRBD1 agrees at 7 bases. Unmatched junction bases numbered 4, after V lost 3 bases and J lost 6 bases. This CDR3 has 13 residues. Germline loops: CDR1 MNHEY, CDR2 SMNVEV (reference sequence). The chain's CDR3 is CASSLDRSAEAFF. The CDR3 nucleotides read TGTGCCAGCAGTTTGGACAGGTCGGCTGAAGCTTTCTTT.

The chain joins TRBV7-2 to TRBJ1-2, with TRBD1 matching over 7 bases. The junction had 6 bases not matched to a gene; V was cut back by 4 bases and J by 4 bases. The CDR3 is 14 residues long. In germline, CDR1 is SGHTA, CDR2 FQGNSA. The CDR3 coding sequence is TGTGCCAGCAGCTCTCCGGGACAGACCTATGGCTACACCTTC. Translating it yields CASSSPGQTYGYTF.

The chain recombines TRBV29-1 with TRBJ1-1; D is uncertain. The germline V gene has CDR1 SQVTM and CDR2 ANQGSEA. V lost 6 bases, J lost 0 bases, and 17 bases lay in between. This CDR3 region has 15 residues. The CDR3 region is CSVEKSGRMNTEAFF. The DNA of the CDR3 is TGCAGCGTAGAAAAATCCGGACGGATGAACACTGAAGCTTTCTTT.

This CDR3 is CAWGQGGQDVDTQYF. The CDR3 DNA sequence: TGTGCCTGGGGGCAGGGCGGGCAGGACGTAGATACGCAGTATTTT. The rearrangement joins TRBV30 to TRBJ2-3; perhaps D is TRBD1 or TRBD2 (5 bases each). CDR1 and CDR2 from the germline V gene are GTSNPN and SVGIG (reference sequence). V lost 5 bases to trimming and J lost 5 bases, with 20 bases between them. This CDR3 is 15 amino acids long.

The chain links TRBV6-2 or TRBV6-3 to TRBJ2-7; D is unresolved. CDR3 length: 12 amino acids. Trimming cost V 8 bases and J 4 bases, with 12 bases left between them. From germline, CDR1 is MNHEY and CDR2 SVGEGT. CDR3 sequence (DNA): TGTGCCAGCGGCCCGGCACCGTACGAGCAGTACTTC. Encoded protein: CASGPAPYEQYF.

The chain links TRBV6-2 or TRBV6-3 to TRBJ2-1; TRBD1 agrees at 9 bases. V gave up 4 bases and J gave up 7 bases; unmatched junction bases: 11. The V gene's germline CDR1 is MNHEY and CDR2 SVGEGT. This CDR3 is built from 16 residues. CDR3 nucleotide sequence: TGTGCCAGCAGTTTCGAACGGGACAGGGTATTAAATGAGCAGTTCTTC. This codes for CASSFERDRVLNEQFF.

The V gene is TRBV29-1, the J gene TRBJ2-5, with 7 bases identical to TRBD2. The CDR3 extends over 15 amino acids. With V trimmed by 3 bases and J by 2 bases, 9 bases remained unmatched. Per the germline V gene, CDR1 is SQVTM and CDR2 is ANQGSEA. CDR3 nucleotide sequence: TGCAGCGTTGATGGGCGGGAGCCCCAACAAGAGACCCAGTACTTC. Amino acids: CSVDGREPQQETQYF.

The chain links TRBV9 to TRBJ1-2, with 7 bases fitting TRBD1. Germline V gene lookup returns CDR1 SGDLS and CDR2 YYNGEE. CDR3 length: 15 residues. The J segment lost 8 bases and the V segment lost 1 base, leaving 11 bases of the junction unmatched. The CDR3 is CASSVQNRGRVGYTF. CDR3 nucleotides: TGTGCCAGCAGCGTACAGAACAGGGGTCGCGTCGGCTACACCTTC.

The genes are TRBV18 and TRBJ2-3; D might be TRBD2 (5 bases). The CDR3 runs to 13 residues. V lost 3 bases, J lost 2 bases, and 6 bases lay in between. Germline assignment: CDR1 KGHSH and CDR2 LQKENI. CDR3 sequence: CASSPDSTDTQYF. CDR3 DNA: TGTGCCAGCTCACCGGACTCCACAGATACGCAGTATTTT.

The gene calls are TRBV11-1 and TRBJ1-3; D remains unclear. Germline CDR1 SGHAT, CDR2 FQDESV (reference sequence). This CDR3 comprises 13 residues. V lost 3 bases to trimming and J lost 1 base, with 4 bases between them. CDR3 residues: CASSFQSGNTIYF. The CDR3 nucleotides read TGTGCCAGCAGCTTCCAATCTGGAAACACCATATATTTT. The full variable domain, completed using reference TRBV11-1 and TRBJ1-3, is EAEVAQSPRYKITEKSQAVAFWCDPISGHATLYWYRQILGQGPELLVQFQDESVVDDSQLPKDRFSAERLKGVDSTLKIQPAELGDSAMYLCASSFQSGNTIYFGEGSWLTVV.

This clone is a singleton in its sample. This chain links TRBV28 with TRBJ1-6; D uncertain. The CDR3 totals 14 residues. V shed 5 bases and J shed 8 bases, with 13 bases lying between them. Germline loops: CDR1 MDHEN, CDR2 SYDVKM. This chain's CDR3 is CASSRPESDSPLHF. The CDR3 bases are TGTGCCAGCAGTCGTCCCGAATCAGATTCACCCCTCCACTTT.

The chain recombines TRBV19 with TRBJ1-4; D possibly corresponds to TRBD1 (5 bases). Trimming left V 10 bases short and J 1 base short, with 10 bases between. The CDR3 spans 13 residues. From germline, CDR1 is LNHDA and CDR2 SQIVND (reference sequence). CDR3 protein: CATSQETNEKLFF. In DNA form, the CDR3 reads TGTGCCACCTCACAGGAAACTAATGAAAAACTGTTTTTT. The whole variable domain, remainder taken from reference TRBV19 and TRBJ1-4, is DGGITQSPKYLFRKEGQNVTLSCEQNLNHDAMYWYRQDPGQGLRLIYYSQIVNDFQKGDIAEGYSVSREKKESFPLTVTSAQKNPTAFYLCATSQETNEKLFFGSGTQLSVL.

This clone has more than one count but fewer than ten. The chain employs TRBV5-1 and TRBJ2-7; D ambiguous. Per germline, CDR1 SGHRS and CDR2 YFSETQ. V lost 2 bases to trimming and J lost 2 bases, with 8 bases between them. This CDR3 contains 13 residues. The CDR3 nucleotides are TGCGCCAGCAGCTTCGGCCAGACCTACGAGCAGTACTTC. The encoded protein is CASSFGQTYEQYF.

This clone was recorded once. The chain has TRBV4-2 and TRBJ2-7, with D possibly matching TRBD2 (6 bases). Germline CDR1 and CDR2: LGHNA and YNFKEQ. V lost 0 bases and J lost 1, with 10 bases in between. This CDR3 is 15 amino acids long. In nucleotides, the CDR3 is TGTGCCAGCAGCCAAGATGACCGGGGGTCCTACGAGCAGTACTTC. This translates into CASSQDDRGSYEQYF.

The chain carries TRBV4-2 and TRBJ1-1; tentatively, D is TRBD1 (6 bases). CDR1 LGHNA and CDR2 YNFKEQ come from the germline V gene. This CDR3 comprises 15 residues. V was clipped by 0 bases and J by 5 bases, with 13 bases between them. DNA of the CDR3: TGTGCCAGCAGCCAAGACGAGGGGGTGGGTACTGAAGCTTTCTTT. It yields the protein CASSQDEGVGTEAFF.

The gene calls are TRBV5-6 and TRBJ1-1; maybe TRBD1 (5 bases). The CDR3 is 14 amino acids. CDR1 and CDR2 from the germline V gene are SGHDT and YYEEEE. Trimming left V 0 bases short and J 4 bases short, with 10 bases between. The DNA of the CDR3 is TGTGCCAGCAGCTTGGCGGGGGGGACCACTGAAGCTTTCTTT. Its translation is CASSLAGGTTEAFF.

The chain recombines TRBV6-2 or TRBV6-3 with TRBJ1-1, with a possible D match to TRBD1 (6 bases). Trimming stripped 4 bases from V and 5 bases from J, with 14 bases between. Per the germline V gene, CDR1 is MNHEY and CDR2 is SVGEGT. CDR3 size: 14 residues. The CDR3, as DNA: TGTGCCAGCAGTTTTCTCAGGGGTAGGACTGAAGCTTTCTTT. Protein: CASSFLRGRTEAFF.